This T cell receptor beta chain was captured by sequencing in a study of shared clonotypes between healthy human individuals. The naive CD8 subset, CD45RO-negative cells positively selected for CCR7, excluded terminally differentiated effector memory CD45RA+ cells. This CDR3 contains 16 residues. Deletions cut 0 bases from V and 2 bases from J, with 13 bases between. CDR1 and CDR2 from the germline V gene are SGHVT and SQSDAQ. About this clone: Its target is not known.

Study outcomes and limitations: For naive CD4 cells, roughly 4.6% of clonotypes were shared across a few donors. A reduction in generation probabilities was seen for non-shared clonotypes relative to those shared by all four donors. Researchers found naive subsets generally carried larger estimated richness than memory subsets.

The assay used deep level. Generated by immunoSEQ multiplex PCR, the TCRdb table keeps only in-frame clones and is missing some. There are under 850,000 clones in the sample; nearly 95% occur only once, and less than 25% lies in the top ten. What was sequenced was naive CD8+ T cells sorted from blood. The receptor was isolated from a man between 25 and 39 years old in good health. The chain uses TRBV7-4 and TRBJ1-1, with D unresolved. The CDR3 coding sequence is TGTGCCAGCAGCTTAGCGGGAGGAAAAAGAAACACTGAAGCTTTCTTT. Translation gives CASSLAGGKRNTEAFF.